The 28 T cell receptor beta chains below come from one sample, sequenced in a study of PD-1 blockade in classical Hodgkin lymphoma. Time point noted: cycle 4 day 1 (C4D1), after 5 to 7 weeks of nivolumab. Every one of the patients relapsed after autologous stem cell transplantation (brentuximab vedotin exposure was variable). Produced via immunoSEQ multiplex PCR; TCRdb's table is partial and in-frame only. The sample comprises 25,000 to 40,000 clones, 72% of which are singletons, and roughly 4% rests with the top ten. Sequencing was performed on peripheral blood mononuclear cells (PBMCs), taken before the fourth cycle of nivolumab. These receptors were taken from a human donor with classical Hodgkin lymphoma.

This clone was found once. V is TRBV5-4 and J is TRBJ2-3; 10 bases map to TRBD2. The CDR3 sequence is 16 residues long. Germline CDR1 and CDR2: SGHNT and YYREEE (reference sequence). J was trimmed by 6 bases and V by 4 bases; bases with no gene match: 11. The CDR3 DNA is TGTGCCAGCAGCGGCGGCAGCGGGGGGGCCTATGATACGCAGTATTTT. Translated, it gives CASSGGSGGAYDTQYF. Looking up the rest from reference TRBV5-4 and TRBJ2-3 gives the full variable domain: ETGVTQSPTHLIKTRGQQVTLRCSSQSGHNTVSWYQQALGQGPQFIFQYYREEENGRGNFPPRFSGLQFPNYSSELNVNALELDDSALYLCASSGGSGGAYDTQYFGPGTRLTVL.

In this sample, this clone turned up once. V gene TRBV7-3 combines with J gene TRBJ2-1; tentatively, D is TRBD1 (6 bases). This CDR3 has 13 amino acids. Germline values: CDR1 SGHTA, CDR2 FQGTGA. V lost 2 bases and J 10 bases, leaving 12 bases between the germline ends. The CDR3 bases are TGTGCCAGCAGCTTATTACAGGGCACGGAGCAGTTCTTC. Its translation is CASSLLQGTEQFF.

This clone is deemed medium-sized. The CDR3, as DNA: TGCGCCAGCAGCCTATCCGACAGGGGGAATGAGCAGTTCTTC. It codes for CASSLSDRGNEQFF. The rearrangement uses TRBV4-3 and TRBJ2-1; 9 bases align to TRBD1. The germline V gene encodes CDR1 LGHNA and CDR2 YSLEER. V lost 4 bases, J lost 7 bases, and 5 bases stayed unmatched. CDR3 length: 14 residues.

V usage is TRBV29-1 and J usage is TRBJ1-2, with D perhaps matching TRBD1 (5 bases). Trimming removed 1 base at V and 6 bases at J, with 9 bases between. Germline lookup yields CDR1 SQVTM and CDR2 ANQGSEA. The CDR3 extends over 12 amino acids. The CDR3 is CSVEGQPNGYTF. CDR3 nucleotide sequence: TGCAGCGTTGAAGGACAGCCAAATGGCTACACCTTC. Filled out from reference TRBV29-1 and TRBJ1-2, the complete variable domain reads SAVISQKPSRDICQRGTSLTIQCQVDSQVTMMFWYRQQPGQSLTLIATANQGSEATYESGFVIDKFPISRPNLTFSTLTVSNMSPEDSSIYLCSVEGQPNGYTFGSGTRLTVV.

The chain joins TRBV19 to TRBJ2-7; 11 bases map to TRBD2. Germline values: CDR1 LNHDA, CDR2 SQIVND (reference sequence). J lost 6 bases, V lost 4 bases, and 5 bases had no gene match. The CDR3 sequence is 14 residues long. CDR3 protein: CASSTLAGDAEQYF. The CDR3 DNA sequence: TGTGCCAGTAGTACACTAGCGGGAGATGCCGAGCAGTACTTC.

CDR3 region: CASSQLVEEYYGYTF. CDR3 bases: TGCGCCAGCAGCCAACTCGTGGAGGAATACTATGGCTACACCTTC. The rearrangement joins TRBV4-3 to TRBJ1-2; D unclear. Germline values: CDR1 LGHNA, CDR2 YSLEER. The V and J ends lost 2 bases and 3 bases respectively, with 13 bases between them. CDR3 size: 15 residues.

The chain's CDR3 is CASSLPGTGDYEQYF. CDR3 DNA sequence: TGTGCCAGCAGCCTACCAGGGACAGGGGACTACGAGCAGTACTTC. The chain carries TRBV4-2 and TRBJ2-7, with TRBD1 matching over 10 bases. Germline CDR1 LGHNA, CDR2 YNFKEQ. This CDR3 contains 15 residues. Unmatched junction bases numbered 6, after V lost 4 bases and J lost 3 bases.

The chain is built from TRBV5-8 and TRBJ1-1; TRBD1 agrees at 8 bases. The CDR3 loop spans 15 amino acids. The germline CDR1 and CDR2 sequences are SGHTS and YDEGEE. Unmatched junction bases numbered 12, after V lost 5 bases and J lost 6 bases. The CDR3 protein is CASSYWTGRDAEAFF. The CDR3 coding sequence is TGTGCCAGCAGTTATTGGACAGGGCGGGATGCTGAAGCTTTCTTT.

As concerns this clone: Other nucleotide sequences from this sample produce the same CDR3. The chain recombines TRBV6-5 with TRBJ1-1; no definite D call. The CDR3 covers 13 residues. Germline values: CDR1 MNHEY, CDR2 SVGAGI. The V end lost 6 bases, the J end lost 5 bases, and 13 bases lay between the germline ends. CDR3 residues: CASRGGLGTEAFF. The CDR3 DNA follows: TGTGCCAGCAGGGGAGGGTTAGGAACTGAAGCTTTCTTT.

This clone was observed a few times. This chain joins TRBV4-3 and TRBJ2-1; D unresolved. This CDR3 has 17 amino acids. Germline CDR1 reads LGHNA; CDR2 reads YSLEER. The V end was cut by 0 bases, the J end by 0 bases, with 12 bases between. The CDR3 region is CASSQEPPLNSYNEQFF. CDR3 coding DNA: TGCGCCAGCAGCCAAGAGCCCCCACTAAACTCCTACAATGAGCAGTTCTTC.

The chain carries TRBV18 and TRBJ1-1, with 11 bases aligning to TRBD1. There are 16 residues in the CDR3. Germline CDR1 and CDR2: KGHSH and LQKENI. V was clipped by 4 bases and J by 3 bases; unmatched bases: 7. Written as DNA, the CDR3 is TGTGCCAGCTCACTGACGGGACAGGGGGGGGACACTGAAGCTTTCTTT. Amino acids: CASSLTGQGGDTEAFF.

The rearrangement links TRBV6-1 to TRBJ1-6, with D unresolved. The CDR3 consists of 15 residues. Trimming left V 4 bases short and J 7 bases short, with 14 bases between. Germline CDR1 reads MNHNS; CDR2 reads SASEGT. CDR3: CASSVRAAQNSPLHF. CDR3 sequence (DNA): TGTGCCAGCAGTGTTCGGGCAGCCCAAAATTCACCCCTCCACTTT.

V and J are TRBV18 and TRBJ2-3; D gene uncertain. Per the germline V gene, CDR1 is KGHSH and CDR2 is LQKENI. The length of the CDR3 is 14 residues. Deletions cut 3 bases from V and 0 bases from J, with 7 bases between. The CDR3, as DNA: TGTGCCAGCTCACCCCTAGGTAGCACAGATACGCAGTATTTT. The encoded protein is CASSPLGSTDTQYF.

The V gene is TRBV27, the J gene TRBJ1-4; 7 bases map to TRBD1. Germline V lookup: CDR1 MNHEY, CDR2 SMNVEV (reference sequence). Germline trimming cut 4 bases from V and 7 bases from J; bases unmatched to any gene: 9. CDR3 length equals 15 residues. Here the CDR3 DNA reads TGTGCCAGCAGTTATAGAGACAGGGCTGGTGAAAAACTGTTTTTT. Translation gives CASSYRDRAGEKLFF.

In its sample, this clone was seen a few times. CDR3: CASRGLAGAGYQETQYF. As DNA, the CDR3 is TGTGCCAGCAGGGGTCTAGCGGGAGCGGGATATCAAGAGACCCAGTACTTC. The gene calls are TRBV28 and TRBJ2-5; TRBD2 agrees at 10 bases. CDR3 length: 17 amino acids. Trimming removed 6 bases from V and 2 bases from J; junction bases left unmatched: 12. Germline V gene lookup returns CDR1 MDHEN and CDR2 SYDVKM.

This chain connects TRBV11-3 to TRBJ2-3; D is uncertain. The CDR3 covers 14 residues. The V end lost 3 bases, the J end lost 2 bases, and 9 bases lay between the germline ends. Per the germline V gene, CDR1 is SGHNT and CDR2 is YENEEA. The CDR3 loop reads CASSLGSTTDTQYF. The CDR3 bases are TGTGCCAGCAGCTTGGGCAGTACCACAGATACGCAGTATTTT.

The gene calls are TRBV7-4 and TRBJ1-1; D not resolved. From germline, CDR1 is SGHVT and CDR2 SQSDAQ. The CDR3 has 13 amino acids. Deletions cut 6 bases from V and 4 bases from J, with 12 bases between. The CDR3 here is CASSLSGGTEAFF. Written as DNA, the CDR3 is TGTGCCAGCAGTTTATCGGGTGGCACTGAAGCTTTCTTT.

The chain links TRBV6-5 to TRBJ2-5; D possibly corresponds to TRBD2 (5 bases). CDR1 is MNHEY, CDR2 SVGAGI, per germline. V lost 7 bases, J lost 7 bases, and 13 bases lay in between. The CDR3 has 12 amino acids. The CDR3 DNA sequence: TGTGCCAGCACCCTACTCGGAGGGACCCAGTACTTC. Translation: CASTLLGGTQYF.

The V call is TRBV5-8, the J call TRBJ2-3, with unresolved D. The CDR3 spans 12 residues. From germline, CDR1 is SGHTS and CDR2 YDEGEE. Trimming shortened V by 0 bases and J by 4 bases, and 3 bases separated the two germline ends. In DNA form, the CDR3 reads TGTGCCAGCAGCTTGGTTGCAGATACGCAGTATTTT. It codes for CASSLVADTQYF.

The V gene is TRBV7-3, the J gene TRBJ2-2; the D is unclear. V lost 5 bases, J lost 5 bases, and 15 bases lay in between. The CDR3 spans 15 residues. Per the germline V gene, CDR1 is SGHTA and CDR2 is FQGTGA. The CDR3 spells CASSRTVGVTGELFF. As DNA, the CDR3 is TGTGCCAGCAGCCGAACGGTGGGCGTGACCGGGGAGCTGTTTTTT.

The sample holds a few counts of this clone. The chain carries TRBV29-1 and TRBJ1-1; D not resolved. V was cut by 1 base and J by 4 bases, with 7 bases left in between. This CDR3 has 12 amino acids. CDR1 and CDR2 (germline): SQVTM, ANQGSEA. CDR3 protein: CSVEGVGTEAFF. The CDR3 DNA sequence: TGCAGCGTTGAAGGGGTAGGCACTGAAGCTTTCTTT.

The chain recombines TRBV7-8 with TRBJ1-2; D possibly corresponds to TRBD1 (5 bases). Germline CDR1 reads SGHVS; CDR2 reads FQNEAQ. Trimming took off 8 bases at V and 1 base at J, with 14 bases between the two ends. The CDR3 covers 14 residues. CDR3 region: CASLGTEFNYGYTF. The CDR3 bases are TGTGCCAGCCTCGGGACTGAATTTAACTATGGCTACACCTTC.

The chain uses TRBV30 and TRBJ1-2; 7 bases fit TRBD1. This CDR3 has 14 amino acids. From germline, CDR1 is GTSNPN and CDR2 SVGIG (reference sequence). With V trimmed by 2 bases and J by 4 bases, 7 bases remained unmatched. For the CDR3, the DNA is TGTGCCTGGAGTAAGGGACAGAATATCTATGGCTACACCTTC. Encoded protein: CAWSKGQNIYGYTF.

CDR3 sequence: CASSQDSSGAISGANVLTF. The DNA of the CDR3 is TGCGCCAGCAGCCAAGACTCTAGCGGGGCTATCTCTGGGGCCAACGTCCTGACTTTC. This sequence joins TRBV4-3 and TRBJ2-6; 9 bases align to TRBD2. The CDR3 loop spans 19 amino acids. In germline, CDR1 is LGHNA, CDR2 YSLEER. J gave up 0 bases and V 0 bases, and 6 bases lay outside the gene matches.

J is TRBJ1-1 and V is TRBV6-4, with 7 bases matching TRBD1. CDR1 and CDR2 (germline): MRHNA, SNTAGT. V dropped 4 bases and J dropped 4; count of bases not matched to a gene: 9. The length of the CDR3 is 15 residues. CDR3 nucleotide sequence: TGTGCCAGCAGTGCCACAGGGGAAGTGGGCACTGAAGCTTTCTTT. Its translation is CASSATGEVGTEAFF.

The chain recombines TRBV7-2 with TRBJ2-5, with D maybe TRBD1 (6 bases). Germline lookup yields CDR1 SGHTA and CDR2 FQGNSA. The CDR3 runs 15 residues. Between the trimmed V and J ends, which lost 6 bases and 5 bases, there was a span of 19 bases. CDR3 sequence (DNA): TGTGCCAGCAGTAGGGGGTCGGGGTTGGTTGAGACCCAGTACTTC. Translated: CASSRGSGLVETQYF.

The chain uses TRBV9 and TRBJ2-1; 13 nucleotides match TRBD2. The CDR3 loop spans 18 amino acids. Germline CDR1 is SGDLS and CDR2 is YYNGEE. The V and J ends lost 0 bases and 4 bases, in that order; junction bases with no gene match: 7. For the CDR3, the DNA is TGTGCCAGCAGCGTAGGTTCCGGACTAGCGGGGGATTACAATGAGCAGTTCTTC. Translating it yields CASSVGSGLAGDYNEQFF.

The CDR3 bases are TGTGCCAGCAGCTCAGACAACTTAGTCGGGGAGCTGTTTTTT. Its translation is CASSSDNLVGELFF. The chain combines TRBV5-6 with TRBJ2-2; D gene unclear. There are 14 residues in the CDR3. The germline V gene encodes CDR1 SGHDT and CDR2 YYEEEE. The V end was cut by 3 bases, the J end by 7 bases, with 13 bases between.